The text below deals with one T cell receptor (beta chain). The antigen is undetermined. This sample stems from a study of cytomegalovirus exposure and HLA in healthy donors. General study points: In a later analysis, across HLA loci, associated TCR counts were highest for DRB1, lowest for HLA-C. Reported performance of the classifier showed diagnosis of cytomegalovirus status with high specificity and sensitivity. The study designated roughly 150 TCR beta chains cytomegalovirus-associated.

This CDR3 comprises 13 residues. The V gene's germline CDR1 is SGHTA and CDR2 FQGNSA. The V end was cut by 5 bases, the J end by 10 bases, with 15 bases between. The PCR employed 60 Vbeta primers together with 13 Jbeta primers. Assay: immunoSEQ multiplex PCR; the TCRdb copy retains only in-frame clones and omits some. The data contain over 120,000 clones, approximately 74% of them singletons. Healthy bone marrow donors made up the donors. The sample taken for sequencing was PBMCs. The V call is TRBV7-2, the J call TRBJ2-1, with D tentatively TRBD2 (6 bases). This TCR derives from a man aged 18-30 years in good health and CMV-seropositive. CDR3 nucleotides: TGTGCCAGCAGCCCTAGTCAGGGAGGAGAGCAGTTCTTC. It yields the protein CASSPSQGGEQFF. Using reference TRBV7-2 and TRBJ2-1 for the parts outside the CDR3, the full variable domain is GAGVSQSPSNKVTEKGKDVELRCDPISGHTALYWYRQSLGQGLEFLIYFQGNSAPDKSGLPSDRFSAERTGGSVSTLTIQRTQQEDSAVYLCASSPSQGGEQFFGPGTRLTVL.